This T cell receptor (beta chain) was captured in a study of shared clonotypes between healthy human individuals (dated by TCRdb to about 2020). Regarding the complete study: A few men and a couple of women, aged 18 to 49 years, made up the cohort. Libraries were prepared and TCR repertoires were sequenced by different laboratories using diverse techniques, in order to increase sequencing depth and limit assay-specific biases. For each donor, CD4 naive and CD4 memory were each given three plates, CD8 naive was given two plates, and CD8 memory was given one plate. Blood TCR repertoires of four to six healthy adults were deeply sequenced to estimate repertoire size and the extent of clonotype sharing between individuals. Between about 0.94 and 8.9 billion PBMCs per donor were obtained by leukapheresis. Study-level results and caveats: When several donors were compared, the shared fraction of clonotypes was roughly 5% for naive CD4, around 4% for naive CD8, more than 2% for memory CD4, and less than 0.5% for memory CD8. Rarefaction of sorted-subset datasets indicated incomplete sequencing despite the large sequencing depth. The small number of donors limited the genetic and exposure-history diversity represented. Compared with non-shared clonotypes, clonotypes shared by all four sorted-subset donors had higher generation probabilities. Naive subsets generally had larger estimated clonotype richness than memory subsets did. Sampling was restricted to blood, and TCR repertoires in tissue are likely to differ from TCR repertoires in blood. Pairwise subsampling led to the expectation that sequencing depth would affect the degree of clonotype sharing among donors.

On this clone itself: The target of this receptor is not known. One base away there is no much larger clone; base qualities are not given. Other DNA sequences of this sample code for an identical CDR3.

The CDR3 runs 13 residues from the cysteine to the phenylalanine. The entry retains the CDR3 DNA only, 39 bases that are in frame from base 1. The junction shows trimming of 2 bases on V and 1 base on J, plus 3 bases between the germline ends. The germline V gene gives CDR1 as MNHEY and CDR2 as SVGAGI. CD8 naive samples were obtained by positive selection for CCR7 among CD45RO-negative cells, yielding a CD45RA+CCR7+ population from which TemRA cells were excluded. Donors were healthy HIV-negative adults with no recently reported acute infections or vaccinations. Only Caucasian adults living in Nashville, Tennessee, USA were represented among the donors. Blood was obtained by leukapheresis, after which PBMCs were separated by Ficoll-Histopaque density gradient centrifugation and cryopreserved in liquid nitrogen vapor phase. Purity and quantity of every magnetically sorted T cell population were checked by analytical flow cytometry. Genomic DNA was isolated from every sorted fraction and measured by UV absorbance on a Nanodrop 2000c.

Using the deep immunoSEQ assay, multiplex PCR amplified TCR CDR3 regions from genomic DNA. For each cell subset, the extracted genomic DNA was distributed evenly across all wells of several immunoSEQ 96-well plates, and each plate served as one replicate. For sorted subsets, approximately 200 ng of genomic DNA, equivalent to 30,000 or so T cell genomes, went into each replicate PCR. Purified libraries were measured with a Qubit 3.0 fluorometer, size-checked on a Bioanalyzer 2100, and measured again with the KAPA Library Quantification kit. Each immunoSEQ 96-well plate was sequenced on its own single-read 150-cycle Illumina NextSeq 550 flow cell. As for the authors' bioinformatics: The immunoSEQ output contained only junctional sequences without quality scores, so filtering could not match that applied to full-length reads. To assign V/J genes and CDR3, sequences were annotated against IMGT germline references using PyIR, a Python wrapper for IgBLAST v1.9. Reads were removed for weak V/J assignments (E-value above 1e-6), missing CDR3, stop codons, out-of-frame junctions, or ambiguous translated residues. V3J clonotypes were defined by identical inferred V gene, J gene, and CDR3 amino acid sequence. Percentage overlap between repertoires was calculated by dividing the number of shared unique clonotypes by the size of the smaller repertoire. Repertoire richness was assessed with RTK rarefaction, the Chao1 estimator, and Recon v2.1 estimates of unobserved clonotypes. Generation probabilities were computed with OLGA for all TCRbeta clonotypes obtained by the gDNA method from several donors. In its TCRdb copy, this immuneACCESS table keeps in-frame sequences only and misses some clones. Where compared with another copy, unresolved V genes explain less than half of these, and the others have no known cause. Clonal size and the V and J genes are those of that table, whereas D and trimming came from the DNA. This sample holds about 2.2 million clones; approximately 92% were observed only once. The top ten constitute roughly 1.7% of the sample.

The chain couples TRBV6-5 to TRBJ2-1, with no confidently assigned D gene. Sequencing was carried out using naive CD8+ T cells from PBMCs. The sample's cell subset or site label, in plain terms: CD45RA+CCR7+. This TCR was recovered from a man younger than 35 in good health. Some clones in this sample may be carry-over from other donors' samples. The CDR3 region has the sequence CASSYRSYNEQFF. The DNA reads TGTGCCAGCAGTTACCGTTCCTACAATGAGCAGTTCTTC.